These 21 T cell receptor beta chains originate from one sample sequenced in a study of blood T cell repertoires in COVID-19. Using immunoSEQ multiplex PCR, the repertoire was profiled, and TCRdb retains in-frame clones only, with some absent. This sample has about 130,000 clones, with about four fifths found just once. The sequencing input was peripheral blood. The receptors come from a woman aged 70-85 years with COVID-19, enrolled during active disease.

This chain uses TRBV6-5 with TRBJ1-2; maybe TRBD1 (5 bases). The CDR3 contains 15 residues. V gave up 10 bases and J gave up 0 bases, with 18 bases separating them. Per the germline V gene, CDR1 is MNHEY and CDR2 is SVGAGI. The CDR3 sequence: CATSVTGDSNYGYTF. As DNA, the CDR3 is TGTGCCACCAGCGTAACAGGAGATTCTAACTATGGCTACACCTTC.

The CDR3 is CASRPGAGDENTEAFF. The DNA of the CDR3 is TGTGCCAGTAGGCCCGGCGCAGGGGATGAAAACACTGAAGCTTTCTTT. The chain recombines TRBV19 with TRBJ1-1; D is possibly TRBD1 (6 bases). In germline, CDR1 is LNHDA, CDR2 SQIVND (reference sequence). The CDR3 totals 16 residues. V shed 6 bases and J shed 2 bases, with 19 bases lying between them.

The chain has TRBV10-3 and TRBJ2-5, with D perhaps TRBD1 (5 bases). The V gene lost 6 bases and the J gene lost 2 bases, with 10 bases spanning the gap. Germline values: CDR1 ENHRY, CDR2 SYGVKD. CDR3 length equals 13 residues. CDR3 loop: CAISQGTQETQYF. In DNA, the CDR3 is TGTGCCATCAGCCAGGGAACTCAAGAGACCCAGTACTTC.

This clone showed up just once. The rearrangement links TRBV5-1 to TRBJ2-5; a possible D gene is TRBD1 (5 bases). The CDR3 runs to 14 residues. The germline V gene encodes CDR1 SGHRS and CDR2 YFSETQ. Trimming cost V 0 bases and J 4 bases, with 10 bases left between them. CDR3 region: CASSLGSGRETQYF. The CDR3 DNA follows: TGCGCCAGCAGCTTGGGGTCAGGGCGAGAGACCCAGTACTTC.

V gene TRBV21-1 combines with J gene TRBJ2-7; the table's TRBD1 call for D was not verified on the DNA. TRBV21-1 is flagged as a pseudogene. The CDR3 covers 14 residues. CDR3: CASSRKTGTYEQYF. The DNA of the CDR3 is TGTGCCAGCTCGAGGAAGACAGGGACCTACGAGCAGTACTTC.

The V and J genes are TRBV19 and TRBJ2-7, with 7 bases fitting TRBD1. This CDR3 spans 12 amino acids. Per germline, CDR1 LNHDA and CDR2 SQIVND (reference sequence). Trimming took 5 bases from V and 3 from J; bases not matched to a gene: 1. The CDR3 region has the DNA TGTGCCAGTAGTCGGGACAGCTACGAGCAGTACTTC. Residues: CASSRDSYEQYF. The variable domain in full, completed from reference TRBV19 and TRBJ2-7, reads DGGITQSPKYLFRKEGQNVTLSCEQNLNHDAMYWYRQDPGQGLRLIYYSQIVNDFQKGDIAEGYSVSREKKESFPLTVTSAQKNPTAFYLCASSRDSYEQYFGPGTRLTVT.

V gene TRBV15 combines with J gene TRBJ1-1, with TRBD1 identical over 12 bases. The germline CDR1 and CDR2 sequences are LNHNV and YYDKDF (reference sequence). This CDR3 has 18 residues. J gave up 4 bases and V 5 bases, and 14 bases lay outside the gene matches. For the CDR3, the DNA is TGTGCCACCAGCCTAATGAGGGACAGGGGGCGATGGGGCACTGAAGCTTTCTTT. Translating it yields CATSLMRDRGRWGTEAFF.

V is TRBV13 and J is TRBJ1-1, with 8 bases matching TRBD1. The V and J ends lost 3 bases and 1 base, in that order; junction bases with no gene match: 1. The CDR3 sequence is 14 residues long. The germline CDR1 and CDR2 sequences are PRHDT and FYEKMQ (reference sequence). The CDR3 loop reads CASSFGQGNTEAFF. CDR3 sequence (DNA): TGTGCCAGCAGCTTTGGACAGGGGAACACTGAAGCTTTCTTT.

The J gene is TRBJ1-6, the V gene TRBV5-1; 8 bases are shared with TRBD1. Germline CDR1 reads SGHRS; CDR2 reads YFSETQ. The CDR3 covers 15 residues. V shed 0 bases, J shed 7 bases, and the junction held 3 bases outside the gene matches. The CDR3 DNA sequence: TGCGCCAGCAGCTTGGGGGACAGGTGGAATTCACCCCTCCACTTT. It is translated as CASSLGDRWNSPLHF.

The chain employs TRBV6-5 and TRBJ1-1, with 7 bases lining up with TRBD1. CDR1 is MNHEY, CDR2 SVGAGI, per germline. J was trimmed by 4 bases and V by 11 bases; bases with no gene match: 10. This CDR3 comprises 13 residues. The CDR3 loop reads CASRDRAITEAFF. The DNA of the CDR3 is TGTGCCTCCCGCGACAGGGCCATCACTGAAGCTTTCTTT.

This rearrangement joins TRBV4-2 to TRBJ2-5, with TRBD2 as a possible D gene (5 bases). The CDR3 runs 14 residues. CDR1 and CDR2 from the germline V gene are LGHNA and YNFKEQ. V lost 0 bases, J lost 5 bases, and 10 bases lay in between. The CDR3 region is CASSQDEGSETQYF. The CDR3 DNA reads TGTGCCAGCAGCCAAGATGAGGGATCGGAGACCCAGTACTTC.

CDR3 protein: CASSLRALFGGVDTGELFF. CDR3 nucleotides: TGTGCCAGCAGTTTAAGAGCCTTGTTTGGGGGCGTCGACACCGGGGAGCTGTTTTTT. The genes are TRBV27 and TRBJ2-2; tentative D call: TRBD1 (6 bases). Germline lookup yields CDR1 MNHEY and CDR2 SMNVEV (reference sequence). V was clipped by 2 bases and J by 3 bases, with 22 bases between them. CDR3 length: 19 amino acids.

The CDR3 DNA sequence: TGTGCCAGCAGTTACCCGACTAGCGGGGGCTACAATGAGCAGTTCTTC. As protein: CASSYPTSGGYNEQFF. This sequence joins TRBV6-5 and TRBJ2-1, with 12 positions matching TRBD2. The V and J ends lost 2 bases and 3 bases, in that order; junction bases with no gene match: 2. CDR3 length: 16 residues. Germline V gene lookup returns CDR1 MNHEY and CDR2 SVGAGI.

This clone turned up a few times. The rearrangement uses TRBV11-2 and TRBJ1-6; tentatively, D is TRBD1 (5 bases). Germline V lookup: CDR1 SGHAT, CDR2 FQNNGV. The V gene lost 7 bases and the J gene lost 9 bases, with 16 bases spanning the gap. The CDR3 totals 14 residues. The CDR3, as DNA: TGTGCCAGCAACCCCCGGGTGGGGGGTTCACCCCTCCACTTT. It translates to CASNPRVGGSPLHF. The entire variable domain, with the rest obtained from reference TRBV11-2 and TRBJ1-6, is as follows: EAGVAQSPRYKIIEKRQSVAFWCNPISGHATLYWYQQILGQGPKLLIQFQNNGVVDDSQLPKDRFSAERLKGVDSTLKIQPAKLEDSAVYLCASNPRVGGSPLHFGNGTRLTVT.

The chain carries TRBV5-8 and TRBJ1-2; D gene unclear. This CDR3 is 16 amino acids long. The V gene lost 0 bases and the J gene lost 6 bases, with 18 bases spanning the gap. Germline lookup yields CDR1 SGHTS and CDR2 YDEGEE. The CDR3 loop is CASSLAGGEVWDGYTF. The CDR3 DNA reads as TGTGCCAGCAGCTTGGCCGGCGGGGAAGTTTGGGATGGCTACACCTTC.

This clone was seen only a few times. V gene TRBV4-3 combines with J gene TRBJ1-1, with D unresolved. Deletions cut 1 base from V and 0 bases from J, with 12 bases between. This CDR3 contains 16 residues. Germline V lookup: CDR1 LGHNA, CDR2 YSLEER. Written as DNA, the CDR3 is TGCGCCAGCAGCCAAGTTTCACCGGGATTGAACACTGAAGCTTTCTTT. As protein: CASSQVSPGLNTEAFF.

V is TRBV25-1 and J is TRBJ1-2; 8 bases fit TRBD1. CDR1 MGHDK and CDR2 SYGVNS come from the germline V gene. The CDR3 is made up of 12 amino acids. J was trimmed by 5 bases and V by 5 bases; bases with no gene match: 1. In DNA, the CDR3 is TGTGCCAGCAGTACAGGGGGTTATGGCTACACCTTC. It specifies CASSTGGYGYTF.

The V and J genes are TRBV6-1 and TRBJ2-1, with D perhaps matching TRBD1 (6 bases). The germline V gene encodes CDR1 MNHNS and CDR2 SASEGT. CDR3 length equals 13 residues. The V end lost 0 bases, the J end lost 15 bases, and 15 bases lay between the germline ends. The CDR3 nucleotides are TGTGCCAGCAGTGAAGCGCTGAGGGGGAGCCGGTTCTTC. Its protein product is CASSEALRGSRFF.

The rearrangement links TRBV5-4 to TRBJ1-1; D ambiguous. Germline V gives CDR1 SGHNT, CDR2 YYREEE (reference sequence). Trimming took off 0 bases at V and 1 base at J, with 7 bases between the two ends. The CDR3 length is 14 residues. Here the CDR3 reads CASSLAYGNTEAFF. DNA for the CDR3: TGTGCCAGCAGCTTGGCCTATGGGAACACTGAAGCTTTCTTT.

The rearrangement joins TRBV6-4 to TRBJ1-4; D is unresolved. The germline V and J ends were trimmed by 8 bases and 4 bases, with 20 bases remaining between them. Germline lookup yields CDR1 MRHNA and CDR2 SNTAGT. CDR3 length: 16 amino acids. CDR3 region: CASLANRTVINEKLFF. As DNA, the CDR3 is TGTGCCAGCCTTGCGAATCGGACTGTCATTAATGAAAAACTGTTTTTT.

This chain joins TRBV19 and TRBJ1-2; D is unresolved. The CDR3 is 11 amino acids. The germline gives CDR1 LNHDA, CDR2 SQIVND (reference sequence). Trimming took off 1 base at V and 8 bases at J, with 5 bases between the two ends. CDR3 bases: TGTGCCAGTAGTATAGCCACAGGCTACACCTTC. This codes for CASSIATGYTF. Combining the CDR3 with reference TRBV19 and TRBJ1-2 gives the whole variable domain DGGITQSPKYLFRKEGQNVTLSCEQNLNHDAMYWYRQDPGQGLRLIYYSQIVNDFQKGDIAEGYSVSREKKESFPLTVTSAQKNPTAFYLCASSIATGYTFGSGTRLTVV.